This T cell receptor (beta chain) was obtained from a study of Ad26.COV2.S vaccination and SARS-CoV-2 variants. General study points: Placebo recipients had lower spike-specific TCR breadth than vaccine recipients. Reportedly, after vaccination the spike-specific CD8+ and CD4+ T cell responses displayed substantial breadth.

Treatment noted: approximately 18 received Ad26.COV2.S at low or high dose, single or two shots; about five received placebo; per-sample allocation not given. Day 63 after the first injection of vaccine or placebo was the sampling time. Expression of Wuhan-strain SARS-CoV-2 spike came from the Ad26 vector that formed the vaccine. TCRdb's table, derived via immunoSEQ multiplex PCR, lists solely in-frame clones and lacks some. The sample has about 350,000 clones, around 90% seen once. Trimming took 7 bases from V and 8 from J, leaving 17 bases between them. The CDR3 has 13 residues. Germline V gene lookup returns CDR1 MDHEN and CDR2 SYDVKM. About this clone: Antigen unknown.

The chain uses TRBV28 and TRBJ1-2; TRBD1 is a possible D gene (5 bases). Sample: peripheral blood, taken in a trial of Ad26.COV2.S vaccine versus placebo. This clonotype originated in a person aged 18-65 years who received the Ad26.COV2.S COVID-19 vaccine or a placebo. This chain's CDR3 is CASIPGGGYGYTF. As DNA, the CDR3 is TGTGCCAGCATACCCGGTGGGGGGTACGGCTACACCTTC.